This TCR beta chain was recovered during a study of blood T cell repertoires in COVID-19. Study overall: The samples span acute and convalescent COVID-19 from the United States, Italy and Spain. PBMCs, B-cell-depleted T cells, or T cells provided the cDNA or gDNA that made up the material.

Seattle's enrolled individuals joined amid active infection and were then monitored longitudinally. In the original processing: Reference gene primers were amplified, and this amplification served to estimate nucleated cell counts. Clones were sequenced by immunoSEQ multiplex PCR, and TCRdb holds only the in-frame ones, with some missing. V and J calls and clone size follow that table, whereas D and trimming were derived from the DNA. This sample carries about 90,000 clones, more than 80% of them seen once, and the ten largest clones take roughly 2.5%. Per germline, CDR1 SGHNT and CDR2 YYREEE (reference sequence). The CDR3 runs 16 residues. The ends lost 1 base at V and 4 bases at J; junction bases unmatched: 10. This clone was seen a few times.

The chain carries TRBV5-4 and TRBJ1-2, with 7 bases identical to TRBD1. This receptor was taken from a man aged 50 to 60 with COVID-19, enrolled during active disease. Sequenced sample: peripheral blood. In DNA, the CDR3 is TGTGCCAGCAGCTTGATGGGCAGGGGGTTGAGCTATGGCTACACCTTC. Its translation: CASSLMGRGLSYGYTF.